The 27 T cell receptor beta chains listed next were all sequenced from one sample in a study of blood T cell repertoires in COVID-19. Some clones are missing from TCRdb's copy, which holds only in-frame ones; the method was immunoSEQ multiplex PCR. The sample holds about 350,000 clones, around 90% seen once. Sequenced: peripheral blood. These receptors came from an older woman with COVID-19, enrolled during active disease.

This clone was counted at least ten times. The chain carries TRBV2 and TRBJ2-7; the D gene is possibly TRBD1 (6 bases). Trimming took off 5 bases at V and 5 bases at J, with 19 bases between the two ends. Germline V gives CDR1 SNHLY, CDR2 FYNNEI. This CDR3 has 15 residues. CDR3 protein: CASSRLRGELDEQYF. In DNA, the CDR3 is TGTGCCAGCAGTCGCCTCAGGGGCGAGCTCGACGAGCAGTACTTC.

Of note for this clone: Different DNA sequences within this sample yield the same CDR3. The chain joins TRBV27 to TRBJ2-1, with a tentative D call TRBD2 (5 bases). Germline V gives CDR1 MNHEY, CDR2 SMNVEV (reference sequence). This CDR3 contains 12 residues. The V gene lost 5 bases and the J gene lost 4 bases, with 6 bases spanning the gap. CDR3 sequence: CASSSGYNEQFF. In DNA, the CDR3 is TGTGCCAGCAGTAGCGGTTACAATGAGCAGTTCTTC.

The J gene is TRBJ1-5, the V gene TRBV13, with 7 bases matching TRBD1. The CDR3 is 17 amino acids. Germline CDR1 PRHDT, CDR2 FYEKMQ (reference sequence). V lost 5 bases to trimming and J lost 1 base; unmatched junction nucleotides: 11. The CDR3 DNA is TGTGCCAGCAGCCTAGCGGGACAGAGGGACAGCAATCAGCCCCAGCATTTT. Its translation is CASSLAGQRDSNQPQHF.

V and J are TRBV6-4 and TRBJ1-6; no reliable D call. V lost 2 bases and J 7 bases, leaving 18 bases between the germline ends. The CDR3 loop spans 17 amino acids. Germline V gives CDR1 MRHNA, CDR2 SNTAGT. CDR3 DNA sequence: TGTGCCAGCAGTGACCCTAGGCCCCGGCCGGGGAATTCACCCCTCCACTTT. This sequence encodes CASSDPRPRPGNSPLHF.

The chain is built from TRBV4-2 and TRBJ2-1; TRBD2 matches at 10 bases. Per germline, CDR1 LGHNA and CDR2 YNFKEQ. The CDR3 consists of 17 residues. V lost 4 bases to trimming and J lost 2 bases; unmatched junction nucleotides: 8. For the CDR3, the DNA is TGTGCCAGCAGCCGGGGGCTTAGCGGGGGGCCCTACAATGAGCAGTTCTTC. It codes for CASSRGLSGGPYNEQFF.

This chain links TRBV12-3 or TRBV12-4 with TRBJ1-2, with D possibly being TRBD1 (5 bases). Trimming pared 8 bases from V and 9 bases from J, leaving 16 bases between. The CDR3 runs 12 residues. CDR3 in amino acids: CASGQGAASYTF. The DNA for the CDR3 is TGTGCCAGCGGGCAGGGTGCCGCTAGCTACACCTTC.

As for this clone: At one of its ends the junction is not consistent with the germline gene, which may arise from a read error. The chain employs TRBV2 and TRBJ1-1; D ambiguous. The CDR3 covers 14 residues. CDR1 SNHLY and CDR2 FYNNEI come from the germline V gene. The CDR3 spells CASRRNRETLTGIF. The CDR3 nucleotides are TGTGCCAGCAGACGGAACCGGGAGACCTTAACGGGAATCTTT.

The chain uses TRBV5-1 and TRBJ1-1, with D unresolved. This CDR3 contains 16 residues. Germline V gives CDR1 SGHRS, CDR2 YFSETQ. The germline V and J ends were trimmed by 4 bases and 1 base, with 17 bases remaining between them. CDR3 sequence (DNA): TGCGCCAGCAGCGCCAGCGCGGGAAATAGGAACACTGAAGCTTTCTTT. It yields the protein CASSASAGNRNTEAFF.

The chain employs TRBV27 and TRBJ1-6; 9 nucleotides line up with TRBD1. After removal of 6 bases from V and 7 bases from J, the junction contained 7 bases not matched to a gene. This CDR3 has 15 residues. Germline V gives CDR1 MNHEY, CDR2 SMNVEV (reference sequence). The CDR3: CASRNDRGNNSPLHF. CDR3 bases: TGTGCCAGCAGGAATGACAGGGGGAACAATTCACCCCTCCACTTT.

The CDR3 spells CASSLGTGDNEKLFF. The CDR3 DNA sequence: TGTGCCAGCAGCCTGGGAACAGGGGATAATGAAAAACTGTTTTTT. The V call is TRBV7-9, the J call TRBJ1-4; 7 nucleotides agree with TRBD1. The junction had 7 bases not matched to a gene; V was cut back by 5 bases and J by 4 bases. The CDR3 is 15 residues long. Germline V gene sequence: CDR1 SEHNR, CDR2 FQNEAQ (reference sequence).

The rearrangement uses TRBV6-5 and TRBJ2-2; D is ambiguous. Trimming shortened V by 5 bases and J by 6 bases, and 10 bases separated the two germline ends. Germline values: CDR1 MNHEY, CDR2 SVGAGI. The CDR3 length is 13 residues. The CDR3 spells CASSRDMAGELFF. The CDR3, as DNA: TGTGCCAGCAGTAGAGATATGGCCGGGGAGCTGTTTTTT.

The chain is built from TRBV7-2 and TRBJ1-4, with a weak D call TRBD1 (6 bases). CDR3 length equals 16 residues. CDR1 SGHTA and CDR2 FQGNSA come from the germline V gene. V lost 4 bases to trimming and J lost 4 bases, with 16 bases between them. DNA of the CDR3: TGTGCCAGCAGCTACGGACAGAGGGCATATAATGAAAAACTGTTTTTT. Its translation is CASSYGQRAYNEKLFF.

The chain employs TRBV11-2 and TRBJ2-7; perhaps TRBD1 as D (8 bases). CDR3 length: 15 residues. V lost 0 bases, J lost 4 bases, and 13 bases lay in between. Germline CDR1 and CDR2: SGHAT and FQNNGV. CDR3 region: CASSLDTGGAYEQYF. The CDR3 DNA sequence: TGTGCCAGCAGCTTAGATACAGGGGGGGCTTACGAGCAGTACTTC.

This clone was seen just once. This chain joins TRBV6-5 and TRBJ1-4; TRBD1 aligns across 10 bases. The length of the CDR3 is 13 residues. With V trimmed by 7 bases and J by 10 bases, 6 bases remained unmatched. CDR1 is MNHEY, CDR2 SVGAGI, per germline. The CDR3 loop is CASTDGQGGKLFF. CDR3 sequence (DNA): TGTGCCAGCACCGATGGACAGGGGGGAAAACTGTTTTTT.

CDR3 in amino acids: CASSTQGLTEAFF. In nucleotides, the CDR3 is TGCGCCAGCAGCACACAGGGGCTAACAGAAGCTTTCTTT. The chain recombines TRBV4-1 with TRBJ1-1; 7 bases agree with TRBD1. Germline V gene sequence: CDR1 MGHRA, CDR2 YSYEKL. V was pared by 5 bases and J by 8 bases, with 8 bases of the junction left unmatched. The length of the CDR3 is 13 residues.

The chain is built from TRBV4-1 and TRBJ1-5; 7 nucleotides match TRBD1. This CDR3 has 15 residues. Germline trimming cut 4 bases from V and 7 bases from J; bases unmatched to any gene: 10. Germline CDR1 MGHRA, CDR2 YSYEKL. In DNA form, the CDR3 reads TGCGCCAGCAGCCCCGCCCCACAGGGGCTCCAGCCCCAGCATTTT. It is translated as CASSPAPQGLQPQHF.

The chain combines TRBV2 with TRBJ1-1, with D possibly matching TRBD1 (6 bases). V was cut by 4 bases and J by 0 bases, with 24 bases left in between. The germline V gene has CDR1 SNHLY and CDR2 FYNNEI. The CDR3 loop spans 19 amino acids. DNA of the CDR3: TGTGCCAGCAGTGCTCATGGGGGCCCTATTCAGGGGATGAACACTGAAGCTTTCTTT. Its translation is CASSAHGGPIQGMNTEAFF.

This clone is a singleton in its sample. The genes are TRBV30 and TRBJ1-3; weak D call: TRBD1 (6 bases). CDR1 GTSNPN and CDR2 SVGIG come from the germline V gene (reference sequence). Trimming removed 0 bases at V and 0 bases at J, with 6 bases between. The CDR3 loop spans 14 amino acids. CDR3: CAWSVQGSGNTIYF. CDR3 bases: TGTGCCTGGAGTGTACAGGGCTCTGGAAACACCATATATTTT.

This chain uses TRBV2 with TRBJ2-3, with TRBD1 as a possible D gene (6 bases). V lost 8 bases to trimming and J lost 5 bases, with 14 bases between them. The CDR3 loop spans 13 amino acids. The V gene's germline CDR1 is SNHLY and CDR2 FYNNEI. The DNA for the CDR3 is TGTGCCAGCGGGAACAGGGAGCTAGATACGCAGTATTTT. Encoded protein: CASGNRELDTQYF.

This chain uses TRBV11-2 with TRBJ1-2; tentative D call: TRBD1 (5 bases). The V gene lost 5 bases and the J gene lost 1 base, with 8 bases spanning the gap. Germline CDR1 SGHAT, CDR2 FQNNGV. The CDR3 covers 13 residues. The CDR3, as DNA: TGTGCCAGCAGCACGGGACTTAACTATGGCTACACCTTC. Protein sequence: CASSTGLNYGYTF.

V and J are TRBV5-6 and TRBJ1-5; D uncertain. Trimming removed 0 bases at V and 3 bases at J, with 7 bases between. Looked up from germline, CDR1 is SGHDT and CDR2 is YYEEEE. CDR3 length: 14 residues. The CDR3: CASSLGGPNQPQHF. The CDR3 DNA is TGTGCCAGCAGCTTGGGAGGCCCCAATCAGCCCCAGCATTTT.

The chain joins TRBV7-9 to TRBJ2-1; 7 nucleotides line up with TRBD2. Unmatched junction bases numbered 8, after V lost 3 bases and J lost 6 bases. This CDR3 region has 15 residues. Germline V gene lookup returns CDR1 SEHNR and CDR2 FQNEAQ (reference sequence). CDR3 protein: CASSLGRGGRNEQFF. The DNA for the CDR3 is TGTGCCAGCAGCTTGGGACGCGGGGGACGCAATGAGCAGTTCTTC.

The rearrangement joins TRBV6-5 to TRBJ1-6; 7 nucleotides agree with TRBD1. Germline-derived CDR1 and CDR2 are MNHEY and SVGAGI. The CDR3 is made up of 14 amino acids. Losses at the gene ends were 6 bases for V and 7 bases for J; bases not matched to a gene: 6. CDR3 residues: CASRPGQLNSPLHF. CDR3 bases: TGTGCCAGCAGACCGGGACAGTTAAATTCACCCCTCCACTTT.

This clone has more than one count but fewer than ten. The rearrangement joins TRBV19 to TRBJ1-5, with TRBD1 matching 9 bases. The V and J ends lost 5 bases and 0 bases, in that order; junction bases with no gene match: 5. The length of the CDR3 is 16 residues. Germline V gene sequence: CDR1 LNHDA, CDR2 SQIVND (reference sequence). The CDR3 loop reads CASSPGTGNSNQPQHF. Written as DNA, the CDR3 is TGTGCCAGTAGTCCAGGGACAGGGAATAGCAATCAGCCCCAGCATTTT. The complete variable domain, with remaining parts taken from reference TRBV19 and TRBJ1-5, reads DGGITQSPKYLFRKEGQNVTLSCEQNLNHDAMYWYRQDPGQGLRLIYYSQIVNDFQKGDIAEGYSVSREKKESFPLTVTSAQKNPTAFYLCASSPGTGNSNQPQHFGDGTRLSIL.

The chain has TRBV7-2 and TRBJ1-1; 7 bases fit TRBD1. Trimming cost V 4 bases and J 4 bases; bases outside gene matches: 12. This CDR3 has 16 residues. Per germline, CDR1 SGHTA and CDR2 FQGNSA. This CDR3 reads CASSSNPRGAGTEAFF. The CDR3 DNA is TGTGCCAGCAGCTCGAACCCCAGGGGGGCGGGCACTGAAGCTTTCTTT.

The chain links TRBV5-1 to TRBJ2-1, with 7 bases fitting TRBD2. From germline, CDR1 is SGHRS and CDR2 YFSETQ. The CDR3 consists of 15 residues. J gave up 7 bases and V 5 bases, and 12 bases lay outside the gene matches. The CDR3 nucleotides read TGCGCCAGCAGGCAGCTACTAGCGCCCAAGAATGAGCAGTTCTTC. Translated, it gives CASRQLLAPKNEQFF.

Note on this clone: The sample contains more than one DNA sequence encoding this CDR3. The genes are TRBV5-1 and TRBJ2-5; TRBD2 matches at 15 bases. V was pared by 3 bases and J by 5 bases, with 2 bases of the junction left unmatched. CDR1 and CDR2 from the germline V gene are SGHRS and YFSETQ. CDR3 length equals 15 residues. CDR3 in amino acids: CASSSGTSGGETQYF. In nucleotides, the CDR3 is TGCGCCAGCAGCTCTGGGACTAGCGGGGGGGAGACCCAGTACTTC.